The 23 T cell receptor beta chains presented below share a single source sample, sequenced in a study of shared clonotypes between healthy human individuals. Produced via immunoSEQ multiplex PCR; TCRdb's table is partial and in-frame only. The data show hundreds of thousands of clones, 87% seen once. Sequencing used memory CD8+ T cells sorted from blood. Subset reported: CD45RO+ cells pooled with CCR7-negative TemRA cells. These TCRs come from a man younger than 35 in good health.

The chain joins TRBV5-6 to TRBJ2-7, with 7 bases lining up with TRBD2. Germline CDR1 and CDR2: SGHDT and YYEEEE. CDR3 length equals 16 residues. V shed 4 bases and J 4 bases; nucleotides not matched to a gene: 14. CDR3 sequence reads: CASSQGVGSGLYEQYF. DNA of the CDR3: TGTGCCAGCAGCCAAGGGGTTGGTAGCGGGTTGTACGAGCAGTACTTC.

The V and J genes are TRBV29-1 and TRBJ2-1; 9 positions agree with TRBD2. The CDR3 runs to 15 residues. Germline CDR1 is SQVTM and CDR2 is ANQGSEA. V dropped 2 bases and J dropped 6; count of bases not matched to a gene: 8. The CDR3 bases are TGCAGCGTTGAACTAGCGGGGAGCTCCGGCAATGAGCAGTTCTTC. It specifies CSVELAGSSGNEQFF.

The chain carries TRBV9 and TRBJ2-7; D might be TRBD2 (5 bases). V lost 4 bases and J lost 2, with 13 bases in between. The CDR3 spans 14 residues. Germline CDR1 and CDR2: SGDLS and YYNGEE. The CDR3 is CASSFGLKTYEQYF. The CDR3 nucleotides read TGTGCCAGCAGCTTCGGACTTAAGACCTACGAGCAGTACTTC.

V and J are TRBV21-1 and TRBJ2-7. TRBV21-1 corresponds to a pseudogene. The CDR3 covers 14 residues. The CDR3 is CASSFLLKTYEQYF. In DNA, the CDR3 is TGTGCCAGCAGCTTCCTGTTGAAGACCTACGAGCAGTACTTC.

In this sample, this clone turned up once. The chain links TRBV6-6 to TRBJ1-1; the D is unclear. The CDR3 spans 14 residues. CDR1 and CDR2 from the germline V gene are MNHNY and SVGAGI (reference sequence). Trimming took 3 bases from V and 0 from J, leaving 8 bases between them. The CDR3 sequence: CASSYEGVNTEAFF. In DNA form, the CDR3 reads TGTGCCAGCAGTTATGAGGGCGTGAACACTGAAGCTTTCTTT.

The chain joins TRBV6-6 to TRBJ2-3; tentatively, D is TRBD2 (6 bases). V was trimmed by 8 bases and J by 0 bases, leaving 9 bases between them. This CDR3 is built from 13 residues. Germline V gene lookup returns CDR1 MNHNY and CDR2 SVGAGI (reference sequence). The chain's CDR3 is CASFLASTDTQYF. Written as DNA, the CDR3 is TGTGCCAGCTTTCTAGCGAGCACAGATACGCAGTATTTT.

The chain is built from TRBV13 and TRBJ1-3, with a tentative D call TRBD1 (5 bases). The V gene lost 5 bases and the J gene lost 0 bases, with 14 bases spanning the gap. The CDR3 totals 16 residues. Germline V gene lookup returns CDR1 PRHDT and CDR2 FYEKMQ (reference sequence). CDR3 loop: CASSPDVGLSGNTIYF. The CDR3 DNA is TGTGCCAGCAGCCCCGACGTGGGGCTCTCTGGAAACACCATATATTTT.

The rearrangement uses TRBV29-1 and TRBJ2-1, with 7 positions matching TRBD1. Germline V gene data show CDR1 as SQVTM and CDR2 as ANQGSEA. This CDR3 has 14 amino acids. V gave up 8 bases and J gave up 7 bases; unmatched junction bases: 14. The CDR3, as DNA: TGCAGCTCCGACCTTTCGGGACAGCCTAATGAGCAGTTCTTC. Protein: CSSDLSGQPNEQFF.

J is TRBJ2-3 and V is TRBV29-1; 14 bases align to TRBD2. CDR1 is SQVTM and CDR2 is ANQGSEA in the germline V gene. This CDR3 has 14 residues. The CDR3 DNA reads TGCAGTTGCTTGGGACTAGCGGGAGCAGATACGCAGTATTTT. It translates to CSCLGLAGADTQYF.

This CDR3 reads CASSYPGLAGGRGTGELFF. The CDR3 DNA reads as TGTGCCAGCAGCTACCCGGGACTAGCGGGAGGACGGGGCACCGGGGAGCTGTTTTTT. The rearrangement uses TRBV13 and TRBJ2-2; TRBD2 aligns across 15 bases. This CDR3 is built from 19 residues. After removal of 4 bases from V and 4 bases from J, the junction contained 10 bases not matched to a gene. The germline V gene encodes CDR1 PRHDT and CDR2 FYEKMQ (reference sequence).

CDR3 nucleotides: TGTGCCAGCAGTGAGGAGGCACCCCCAAGAGATGAGCAGTTCTTC. It specifies CASSEEAPPRDEQFF. This chain uses TRBV25-1 with TRBJ2-1; D may be TRBD2 (5 bases). The V gene's germline CDR1 is MGHDK and CDR2 SYGVNS. The V end was cut by 3 bases, the J end by 8 bases, with 17 bases between. CDR3 length equals 15 residues.

V and J are TRBV4-1 and TRBJ2-7; D remains unclear. CDR3 length: 15 residues. Germline V gene lookup returns CDR1 MGHRA and CDR2 YSYEKL. The germline V and J ends were trimmed by 1 base and 3 bases, with 13 bases remaining between them. CDR3 sequence reads: CASSQGSGVGYEQYF. CDR3 nucleotides: TGCGCCAGCAGCCAAGGGTCTGGGGTTGGCTACGAGCAGTACTTC.

This clone appeared a single time. The chain couples TRBV11-2 to TRBJ2-3, with 10 bases that match TRBD1. The germline V gene has CDR1 SGHAT and CDR2 FQNNGV. The trim removed 4 bases at V and 14 bases at J, leaving 9 bases unmatched. The CDR3 totals 13 residues. The CDR3 DNA reads TGTGCCAGCAGCTCTATCCGGGACAGGGGACGGTATTTT. This sequence encodes CASSSIRDRGRYF.

This clone was seen just once. V usage is TRBV19 and J usage is TRBJ1-1, with D hard to call. This CDR3 comprises 15 residues. V lost 8 bases and J 4 bases, leaving 20 bases between the germline ends. Germline-derived CDR1 and CDR2 are LNHDA and SQIVND (reference sequence). The CDR3 sequence is CASLLPGVAGTEAFF. CDR3 DNA: TGTGCCAGTCTCTTACCGGGAGTAGCCGGCACTGAAGCTTTCTTT.

The chain joins TRBV28 to TRBJ1-1; D is possibly TRBD1 (5 bases). Deletions cut 2 bases from V and 7 bases from J, with 14 bases between. This CDR3 spans 14 amino acids. Germline assignment: CDR1 MDHEN and CDR2 SYDVKM. The CDR3 region is CASSLGTLPHEAFF. CDR3 coding DNA: TGTGCCAGCAGTTTAGGGACCTTACCCCATGAAGCTTTCTTT.

This chain connects TRBV4-1 to TRBJ1-6; D is perhaps TRBD1 (5 bases). Trimming stripped 4 bases from V and 3 bases from J, with 16 bases between. This CDR3 comprises 17 residues. Germline V gene data show CDR1 as MGHRA and CDR2 as YSYEKL. For the CDR3, the DNA is TGCGCCAGCAGCCTTAGCCCTGTCGGGGGCTATAATTCACCCCTCCACTTT. This sequence encodes CASSLSPVGGYNSPLHF.

V and J are TRBV5-1 and TRBJ1-1; D not certain. CDR1 and CDR2 (germline): SGHRS, YFSETQ. Trimming shortened V by 2 bases and J by 6 bases, and 11 bases separated the two germline ends. The CDR3 sequence is 13 residues long. The CDR3 region is CASSFGQYSEAFF. The DNA of the CDR3 is TGCGCCAGCAGCTTCGGGCAGTATTCTGAAGCTTTCTTT.

The chain combines TRBV11-2 with TRBJ2-7, with D uncertain. V lost 2 bases and J 0 bases, leaving 5 bases between the germline ends. CDR1 and CDR2 from the germline V gene are SGHAT and FQNNGV. CDR3 size: 13 residues. The CDR3 protein is CASSLSNSYEQYF. In DNA, the CDR3 is TGTGCCAGCAGCTTATCTAACTCCTACGAGCAGTACTTC.

The rearrangement joins TRBV5-1 to TRBJ2-7; unclear D gene. The germline gives CDR1 SGHRS, CDR2 YFSETQ. Trimming stripped 1 base from V and 3 bases from J, with 5 bases between. The CDR3 has 12 amino acids. CDR3 nucleotide sequence: TGCGCCAGCAGCTTGTATCGCTACGAGCAGTACTTC. Protein: CASSLYRYEQYF.

V gene TRBV5-6 combines with J gene TRBJ2-7, with TRBD2 as a possible D gene (7 bases). CDR1 SGHDT and CDR2 YYEEEE come from the germline V gene. V was trimmed by 0 bases and J by 6 bases, leaving 19 bases between them. The CDR3 loop spans 16 amino acids. The CDR3 DNA reads TGTGCCAGCAGCTTGGGAGGGGGGGACCCCTCTCGCGAGCAGTACTTC. Its protein is CASSLGGGDPSREQYF. The full variable domain, completed using reference TRBV5-6 and TRBJ2-7, is DAGVTQSPTHLIKTRGQQVTLRCSPKSGHDTVSWYQQALGQGPQFIFQYYEEEERQRGNFPDRFSGHQFPNYSSELNVNALLLGDSALYLCASSLGGGDPSREQYFGPGTRLTVT.

The chain employs TRBV2 and TRBJ2-5, with no clear D. The CDR3 length is 16 residues. The V end lost 2 bases, the J end lost 1 base, and 14 bases lay between the germline ends. The germline gives CDR1 SNHLY, CDR2 FYNNEI. The CDR3 reads CASSEWLEGPQETQYF. In DNA, the CDR3 is TGTGCCAGCAGTGAATGGCTAGAAGGGCCCCAAGAGACCCAGTACTTC.

The chain combines TRBV6-5 with TRBJ2-2; D gene ambiguous. Germline V lookup: CDR1 MNHEY, CDR2 SVGAGI. The ends were cut back, 2 bases at V and 2 bases at J, with 9 bases in the middle. This CDR3 comprises 15 residues. The CDR3 here is CASSYVPDNTGELFF. CDR3 sequence (DNA): TGTGCCAGCAGTTACGTTCCAGATAACACCGGGGAGCTGTTTTTT.

CDR3 DNA sequence: TGTGCCAGCAGTCGCCGGGGGTCCTTTTCGGCAGATACGCAGTATTTT. This sequence encodes CASSRRGSFSADTQYF. This chain uses TRBV2 with TRBJ2-3; a possible D gene is TRBD2 (6 bases). The CDR3 loop spans 16 amino acids. Germline V gene data show CDR1 as SNHLY and CDR2 as FYNNEI. V was trimmed by 5 bases and J by 4 bases, leaving 19 bases between them.